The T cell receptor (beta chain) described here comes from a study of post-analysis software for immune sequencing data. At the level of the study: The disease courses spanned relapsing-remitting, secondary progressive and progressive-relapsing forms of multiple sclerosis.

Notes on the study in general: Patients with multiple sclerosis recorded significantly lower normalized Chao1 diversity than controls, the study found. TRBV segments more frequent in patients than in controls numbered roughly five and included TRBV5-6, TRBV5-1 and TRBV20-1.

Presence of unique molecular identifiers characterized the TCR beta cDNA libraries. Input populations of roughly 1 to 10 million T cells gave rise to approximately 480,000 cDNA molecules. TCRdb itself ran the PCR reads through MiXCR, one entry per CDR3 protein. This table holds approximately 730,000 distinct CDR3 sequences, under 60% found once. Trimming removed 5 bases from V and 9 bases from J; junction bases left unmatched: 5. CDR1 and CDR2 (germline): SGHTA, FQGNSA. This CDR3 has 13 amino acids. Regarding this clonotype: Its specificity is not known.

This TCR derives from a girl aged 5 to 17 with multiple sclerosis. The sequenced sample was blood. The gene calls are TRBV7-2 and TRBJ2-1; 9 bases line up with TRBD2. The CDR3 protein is CASSTASGVEQFF. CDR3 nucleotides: TGTGCCAGCAGCACAGCTAGCGGGGTTGAGCAGTTCTTC.